Shown below are 22 T cell receptor beta chains from a single sample sequenced in a study of blood T cells in healthy people across ages. The second PCR ran roughly 6 to 11 cycles with a sample-barcoded 5' primer and J-beta primers. In TCRdb, the 5' RACE reads were re-called with MiXCR into one record per CDR3 protein. The repertoire holds about 1.7 million distinct CDR3 sequences, over 25% seen once, with around 7.7% in the top ten. The sample consisted of blood. Receptors originate from a woman aged 30 to 39 in good health.

CDR3 DNA: TGTGCCAGCAGCGTAAAGGGGGATAATTCACCCCTCCACTTT. It codes for CASSVKGDNSPLHF. The chain employs TRBV9 and TRBJ1-6; perhaps TRBD1 as D (6 bases). Germline CDR1 SGDLS, CDR2 YYNGEE. CDR3 size: 14 residues. Deletions cut 1 base from V and 5 bases from J, with 7 bases between.

In the case of this clonotype: This may be a read error: a much more frequent sequence differs by one nucleotide. The V and J genes are TRBV20-1 and TRBJ2-4, with D perhaps matching TRBD2 (5 bases). The end of the DNA fits TRBJ2-5 better, so the J call may be wrong. The CDR3 consists of 14 residues. CDR1 is DFQATT and CDR2 is SNEGSKA in the germline V gene (reference sequence). The CDR3 loop reads CGASRAPVGETQYF. CDR3 coding DNA: TGCGGTGCTAGCCGGGCCCCCGTTGGGGAGACCCAGTACTTC.

This clonotype showed up just a few times. The rearrangement joins TRBV6-4 to TRBJ2-1, with 12 positions matching TRBD2. The CDR3 loop spans 15 amino acids. Trimming took 4 bases from V and 2 from J; bases not matched to a gene: 0. Germline V lookup: CDR1 MRHNA, CDR2 SNTAGT. The CDR3 here is CASSGTSGAYNEQFF. The CDR3 DNA reads TGTGCCAGCAGTGGGACTAGCGGGGCCTACAATGAGCAGTTCTTC.

In its sample, this clonotype was seen many times. V and J are TRBV10-3 and TRBJ2-7, with 7 bases identical to TRBD2. The length of the CDR3 is 15 residues. Trimming took 4 bases from V and 6 from J; bases not matched to a gene: 12. Per germline, CDR1 ENHRY and CDR2 SYGVKD. This chain's CDR3 is CAISGGAGYPSEQYF. The DNA of the CDR3 is TGTGCCATCAGTGGGGGAGCGGGGTATCCTAGCGAGCAGTACTTC.

This clonotype was picked up many times. The CDR3 loop reads CASSEDVGIETQYF. The CDR3 DNA reads as TGTGCCAGCAGCGAGGATGTGGGGATAGAGACCCAGTACTTC. The chain employs TRBV7-2 and TRBJ2-5, with D unresolved. This CDR3 is 14 amino acids long. Germline assignment: CDR1 SGHTA and CDR2 FQGNSA. V lost 5 bases and J 4 bases, leaving 14 bases between the germline ends. The full variable domain, in which reference TRBV7-2 and TRBJ2-5 provide the parts outside the CDR3, is GAGVSQSPSNKVTEKGKDVELRCDPISGHTALYWYRQSLGQGLEFLIYFQGNSAPDKSGLPSDRFSAERTGGSVSTLTIQRTQQEDSAVYLCASSEDVGIETQYFGPGTRLLVL.

The rearrangement joins TRBV28 to TRBJ1-1; the D is unclear. Germline V gene sequence: CDR1 MDHEN, CDR2 SYDVKM. This CDR3 has 11 residues. V was cut by 7 bases and J by 7 bases, with 10 bases left in between. For the CDR3, the DNA is TGTGCCAGCAACCTGGACGGTGAAGCTTTCTTT. It yields the protein CASNLDGEAFF.

The rearrangement links TRBV5-1 to TRBJ1-1, with D hard to call. CDR1 SGHRS and CDR2 YFSETQ come from the germline V gene. The CDR3 has 16 residues. V was shortened by 0 bases and J by 8 bases, with 20 bases between the two germline ends. Written as DNA, the CDR3 is TGCGCCAGCAGCTTGGCGCCGGGGATTAAGGCGCGGGAAGCTTTCTTT. This codes for CASSLAPGIKAREAFF.

V is TRBV25-1 and J is TRBJ2-1; D remains ambiguous. Per germline, CDR1 MGHDK and CDR2 SYGVNS. Trimming removed 4 bases at V and 4 bases at J, with 11 bases between. The CDR3 totals 14 residues. CDR3 bases: TGTGCCAGCAGTGGACCTGATTCGTACAATGAGCAGTTCTTC. Protein product: CASSGPDSYNEQFF.

As to this clonotype: A read error may be the cause here, since a much bigger clone is one base away. V gene TRBV7-6 combines with J gene TRBJ2-3, with D possibly TRBD1 on 6 matching bases. CDR3 length: 15 residues. Germline CDR1 and CDR2: SGHVS and FNYEAQ. Deletions cut 4 bases from V and 1 base from J, with 12 bases between. This CDR3 is CASSSRAGGTDTQYF. Here the CDR3 DNA reads TGTGCCAGCAGCTCGAGGGCAGGGGGCACAGATACGCAGTATTTT.

There are a few counts of this clonotype. Its ends do not fully match the called genes, so a read error is possible. This chain links TRBV2 with TRBJ2-3; TRBD2 agrees at 12 bases. Germline lookup yields CDR1 SNHLY and CDR2 FYNNEI. The CDR3 has 17 residues. CDR3 coding DNA: TGTGCCGGCAGCCGACTAGCGGGGGCCCGAGGCACAGATACGCAGTATTTT. It specifies CAGSRLAGARGTDTQYF.

The chain employs TRBV28 and TRBJ1-5; D ambiguous. The CDR3 length is 16 residues. From germline, CDR1 is MDHEN and CDR2 SYDVKM. Trimming shortened V by 0 bases and J by 2 bases, and 11 bases separated the two germline ends. In DNA form, the CDR3 reads TGTGCCAGCAGTTTATGGTTCGCCGAGGGCAATCAGCCCCAGCATTTT. This sequence encodes CASSLWFAEGNQPQHF.

This clonotype was observed at least ten times. The chain combines TRBV4-1 with TRBJ2-4, with D perhaps given as TRBD1 or TRBD2 (5 bases each). The V end lost 0 bases, the J end lost 5 bases, and 14 bases lay between the germline ends. There are 16 residues in the CDR3. Germline assignment: CDR1 MGHRA and CDR2 YSYEKL. The CDR3, as DNA: TGCGCCAGCAGCCAAGACGTAAGGCAGGGAGAAAACATTCAGTACTTC. Amino acids: CASSQDVRQGENIQYF.

This clonotype appeared many times. The chain combines TRBV20-1 with TRBJ2-4, with 8 bases that match TRBD2. Losses at the gene ends were 5 bases for V and 7 bases for J; bases not matched to a gene: 16. This CDR3 comprises 16 residues. CDR1 is DFQATT and CDR2 is SNEGSKA in the germline V gene (reference sequence). CDR3 in DNA: TGCAGTGCTGGGGGAGCGGGAGAATCCTGGAGGAACATTCAGTACTTC. Amino acid sequence: CSAGGAGESWRNIQYF.

This chain connects TRBV20-1 to TRBJ2-1, with 12 nucleotides matching TRBD2. Germline V lookup: CDR1 DFQATT, CDR2 SNEGSKA (reference sequence). The CDR3 length is 15 residues. Trimming took 1 base from V and 6 from J; bases not matched to a gene: 4. The CDR3 spells CSARGSSGGANEQFF. For the CDR3, the DNA is TGCAGTGCTAGAGGGTCTAGCGGGGGGGCCAATGAGCAGTTCTTC.

This chain uses TRBV4-3 with TRBJ2-1; TRBD2 matches at 12 bases. Germline CDR1 is LGHNA and CDR2 is YSLEER. The CDR3 loop spans 15 amino acids. V shed 1 base, J shed 9 bases, and the junction held 4 bases outside the gene matches. DNA of the CDR3: TGCGCCAGCAGCCAAGTTCTAGCGGGAGGGGGTGAGCAGTTCTTC. Its protein is CASSQVLAGGGEQFF.

CDR3 loop: CSARRTISYNEQFF. CDR3 bases: TGCAGTGCTAGGAGGACTATCTCCTACAATGAGCAGTTCTTC. The gene calls are TRBV20-1 and TRBJ2-1; D is possibly TRBD2 (6 bases). Germline CDR1 is DFQATT and CDR2 is SNEGSKA (reference sequence). V lost 3 bases and J lost 0, with 9 bases in between. This CDR3 region has 14 residues.

This clonotype turned up a few times. CDR3 sequence (DNA): TGTGCCAGCAGCCAAGATCTTGAGACAGGGTCCTACAATGAGCAGTTCTTC. This gives the protein CASSQDLETGSYNEQFF. The chain joins TRBV3-1 to TRBJ2-1, with TRBD1 matching over 7 bases. Germline V gives CDR1 LGHDT, CDR2 YNNKEL (reference sequence). J gave up 1 base and V 0 bases, and 6 bases lay outside the gene matches. The CDR3 extends over 17 amino acids.

This clonotype was recorded at least ten times. The gene calls are TRBV2 and TRBJ1-2; a weak D match, TRBD1 (5 bases). V lost 6 bases and J 1 base, leaving 15 bases between the germline ends. This CDR3 region has 15 residues. CDR1 is SNHLY and CDR2 is FYNNEI in the germline V gene. The CDR3 loop is CASRGLDSDNYGYTF. CDR3 coding DNA: TGTGCCAGCAGAGGTTTAGACAGCGATAACTATGGCTACACCTTC.

There are a few counts of this clonotype. Just one base apart from a much larger clone, this may be a read error. Here the CDR3 reads CASSFRPGLAGRGTYNEQFF. For the CDR3, the DNA is TGTGCCAGCAGTTTCCGCCCCGGACTAGCGGGACGCGGCACCTACAATGAGCAGTTCTTC. The V gene is TRBV12-3 or TRBV12-4, the J gene TRBJ2-1, with TRBD2 matching 12 bases. V was clipped by 3 bases and J by 2 bases; unmatched bases: 14. This CDR3 is 20 amino acids long.

V and J are TRBV6-5 and TRBJ1-1; D may be TRBD1 (5 bases). CDR3 length: 14 residues. Between the trimmed V and J ends, which lost 6 bases and 8 bases, there was a span of 19 bases. The germline CDR1 and CDR2 sequences are MNHEY and SVGAGI. The DNA for the CDR3 is TGTGCCAGCAGGCCCGACAGTTTTCGTACCGAAGCTTTCTTT. It codes for CASRPDSFRTEAFF.

Only a few counts were recorded for this clonotype. The CDR3: CASSFLSRGGPGYTF. In DNA form, the CDR3 reads TGTGCCAGCAGTTTTTTAAGTCGAGGGGGACCTGGCTACACCTTC. The J gene is TRBJ1-2, the V gene TRBV28; tentatively, D is TRBD1 (6 bases). From germline, CDR1 is MDHEN and CDR2 SYDVKM. This CDR3 has 15 residues. V shed 3 bases and J shed 7 bases, with 18 bases lying between them.

The gene calls are TRBV7-9 and TRBJ1-1, with D perhaps matching TRBD1 (5 bases). V lost 8 bases and J 3 bases, leaving 13 bases between the germline ends. The germline gives CDR1 SEHNR, CDR2 FQNEAQ (reference sequence). This CDR3 has 13 amino acids. The CDR3 DNA sequence: TGTGCCAGCGAACGGGGGAGGGACACTGAAGCTTTCTTT. Translated: CASERGRDTEAFF.